The rows below give T cell receptor beta chains drawn from one sample of a study of T cell responses to AZD1222 COVID-19 vaccine. Profiled with immunoSEQ multiplex PCR; TCRdb holds only in-frame clones, not every one. The sample has about 150,000 clones, around nine tenths seen once; the top ten hold 4% to 6%. The input for sequencing was peripheral blood, taken on day 0 of AZD1222 vaccination. These receptors all come from an adult in good health. Both conserved end residues are part of each CDR3. Fields, in order: clone size, J gene, V gene, CDR3 protein. The size field is filled for only some rows; it gives once, few, many or a size class.

>-|TRBJ2-1|TRBV7-8
CASSRPAREQFF
>-|TRBJ2-7|TRBV5-1
CASRVSTGTYEQYF
>once|TRBJ2-3|TRBV9
CASSVSGTSGTDTQYF
>-|TRBJ2-7|TRBV5-8
CASGTGGRNEQYF
>once|TRBJ2-7|TRBV10-1
CASSPGGGPYEQYF
>-|TRBJ2-7|TRBV6-5
CATLDYLSYEQYF
>-|TRBJ1-3|TRBV12-3/TRBV12-4
CASSPGNTIYF
>-|TRBJ1-6|TRBV6-2/TRBV6-3
CASSYPNRHSPLHF
>-|TRBJ2-7|TRBV18
CASSPVLAGGVYEQYF
>-|TRBJ1-3|TRBV19
CASSETGDSGNTIYF
>-|TRBJ1-1|TRBV19
CASSLGQGAIAEAFF
>-|TRBJ2-3|TRBV7-2
CASSREGRGGTDTQYF
>once|TRBJ2-2|TRBV5-6
CASSLWTDVNTGELFF
>-|TRBJ2-5|TRBV7-9
CAIDLRLEETQYF
>-|TRBJ1-5|TRBV12-3/TRBV12-4
CASSFGRHQPQHF
>-|TRBJ1-4|TRBV21-1
CAGANKGQGDPNEKLFF
>-|TRBJ1-2|TRBV11-2
CASSWDRGDYGYTF
>-|TRBJ2-7|TRBV18
CASSPLRSDEQYF
>-|TRBJ1-5|TRBV15
CATSRTGWDQPQHF